This T cell receptor beta chain was recovered during a study of T cells in Graves' hyperthyroidism and ophthalmopathy. About the research overall: Peripheral blood was taken when the disease was first diagnosed, before any treatment began.

This clonotype was seen a handful of times. RNA transcripts served as the template for amplifying TCR beta CDR3 regions. TCR CDR3 regions were first amplified by RT-PCR with HTBI primers. TCRdb called the multiplex PCR reads again in MiXCR, with one record for every CDR3 protein. The sample has hundreds of thousands of distinct CDR3 sequences; about 38% are singletons. Patients with uncontrolled infections, other autoimmune diseases, pregnancy or lactation were excluded. The TCR sequence derives from a man in his late teens or twenties with Graves' hyperthyroidism. Sequences were obtained from blood.

The CDR3 DNA reads TGTGCCAGCAGTTACCCGGGGTGGGGGGCTGGAAACACCATATATTTT. Its translation is CASSYPGWGAGNTIYF. The chain has TRBV6-6 and TRBJ1-3, with a possible D match to TRBD1 (5 bases). The germline V and J ends were trimmed by 2 bases and 2 bases, with 13 bases remaining between them. The CDR3 covers 16 residues. The germline V gene has CDR1 MNHNY and CDR2 SVGAGI (reference sequence).